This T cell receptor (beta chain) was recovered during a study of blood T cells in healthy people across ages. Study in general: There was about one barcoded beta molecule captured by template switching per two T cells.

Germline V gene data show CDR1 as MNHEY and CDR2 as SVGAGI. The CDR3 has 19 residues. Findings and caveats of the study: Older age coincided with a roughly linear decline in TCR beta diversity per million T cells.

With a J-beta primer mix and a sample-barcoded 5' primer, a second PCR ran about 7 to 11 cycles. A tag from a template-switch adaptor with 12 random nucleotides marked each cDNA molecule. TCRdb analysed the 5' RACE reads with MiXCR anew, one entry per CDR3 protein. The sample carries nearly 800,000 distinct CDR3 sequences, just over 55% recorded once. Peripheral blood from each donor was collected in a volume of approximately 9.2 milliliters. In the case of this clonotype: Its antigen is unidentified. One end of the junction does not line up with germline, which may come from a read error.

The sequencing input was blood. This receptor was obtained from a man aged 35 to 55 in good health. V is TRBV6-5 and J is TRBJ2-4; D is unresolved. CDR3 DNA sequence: TGTGCCGGCAGTTATCTTGCAGGCCTGGGTGGGGTATCCAAAAACATTCAGTACTTC. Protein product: CAGSYLAGLGGVSKNIQYF.